This T cell receptor beta chain was sequenced during a study of cytomegalovirus exposure and HLA in healthy donors. Findings and caveats of the study: CMV serostatus was the sole immune exposure data available.

V was pared by 4 bases and J by 5 bases, with 7 bases of the junction left unmatched. The CDR3 has 14 residues. The PCR used 60 Vbeta and 13 Jbeta primers. Profiling relied on immunoSEQ multiplex PCR, and the TCRdb table lists in-frame clones only, not all of them. The repertoire consists of over 85,000 clones, with 69% occurring once and the leading ten covering less than 1.5%. Only one count was recorded for this clone. The target antigen is unknown. This receptor was taken from a female donor in good health and CMV-seronegative. The sequenced material came from PBMCs. This chain uses TRBV5-3 with TRBJ2-7; TRBD1 agrees at 9 bases. TRBV5-3 carries the ORF label, with uncertain function. The CDR3 protein is CARSRTGEQHEQYF. The CDR3 region has the DNA TGTGCCAGAAGCCGGACAGGGGAGCAGCACGAGCAGTACTTC.